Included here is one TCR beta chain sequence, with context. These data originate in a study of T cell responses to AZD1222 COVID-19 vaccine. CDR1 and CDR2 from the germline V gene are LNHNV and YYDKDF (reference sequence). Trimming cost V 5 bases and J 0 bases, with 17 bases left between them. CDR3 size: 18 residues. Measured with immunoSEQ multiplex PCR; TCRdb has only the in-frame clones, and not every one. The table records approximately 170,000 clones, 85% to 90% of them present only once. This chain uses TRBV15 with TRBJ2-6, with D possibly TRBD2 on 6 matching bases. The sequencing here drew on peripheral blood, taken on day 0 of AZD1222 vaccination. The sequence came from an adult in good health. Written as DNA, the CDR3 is TGTGCCACCAGCGGACGACTAGGAAGCTACTCTGGGGCCAACGTCCTGACTTTC. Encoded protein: CATSGRLGSYSGANVLTF.